This T cell receptor (beta chain) derives from a study of CD8 T cells in ankylosing spondylitis. The study, taken as a whole, reports: CD8+ disease-linked clones were present at relatively low frequencies in blood. It appeared that ankylosing spondylitis blood was characterized by a TCR beta motif of roughly 8 highly homologous variants.

The CDR3 runs to 15 residues. The V segment lost 3 bases and the J segment 1 base; nucleotides outside the gene matches: 8. CDR1 is DFQATT and CDR2 is SNEGSKA in the germline V gene (reference sequence). One entry per CDR3 protein, called by TCRdb with MiXCR from the 5' RACE reads. Of 750,000 to 850,000 distinct CDR3 sequences listed, 12% are singletons. There are a few counts of this clonotype. Its specificity is not known. This sequence was found in a male donor with ankylosing spondylitis. The rearrangement links TRBV20-1 to TRBJ1-1, with TRBD1 identical over 7 bases. Sequenced sample: blood, either unsorted or a sorted T cell fraction (not recorded which). CDR3 sequence (DNA): TGCAGTGCTAGTCGTGTTGACAGGGCGAACACTGAAGCTTTCTTT. Amino acid sequence: CSASRVDRANTEAFF.